What follows are 13 T cell receptor beta chains derived from one specimen sequenced in a study of HIV-infected patients and healthy controls. Follow-up blood was drawn about 14 weeks, roughly three months, after antiretroviral therapy began. The repertoire came from unfractionated whole blood and reflected all unsorted peripheral T cells. 450 to 600 ng RNA was reverse transcribed with alpha and beta constant-region primers. Using multiplexing indices, alpha and beta chain libraries were generated apart by chain-specific third strand synthesis. TCRdb re-called the 5' RACE reads through MiXCR, storing one row per CDR3 protein. This table holds thousands of distinct CDR3 sequences, 8% to 9.5% found once. This specimen consisted of blood, obtained during antiretroviral therapy. The receptors were sampled from an adult with HIV infection.

At least ten counts were recorded for this clonotype. The chain employs TRBV4-3 and TRBJ2-5; 9 positions match TRBD1. In germline, CDR1 is LGHNA, CDR2 YSLEER. This CDR3 spans 16 amino acids. V lost 3 bases, J lost 0 bases, and 5 bases stayed unmatched. DNA for the CDR3: TGCGCCAGCAGCCAGACGGGACAGGGATACCAAGAGACCCAGTACTTC. Translation: CASSQTGQGYQETQYF.

Only a few counts were recorded for this clonotype. The V gene is TRBV20-1, the J gene TRBJ2-1, with D maybe TRBD2 (6 bases). V was cut by 0 bases and J by 0 bases, with 15 bases left in between. CDR1 is DFQATT, CDR2 SNEGSKA, per germline (reference sequence). This CDR3 comprises 17 residues. CDR3 amino acids: CSARDLGRGSSYNEQFF. Written as DNA, the CDR3 is TGCAGTGCTAGAGATCTGGGGCGGGGAAGCTCCTACAATGAGCAGTTCTTC.

This clonotype was recorded at least ten times. The chain combines TRBV20-1 with TRBJ1-2; the match to TRBD1 covers 7 bases. The CDR3 runs to 16 residues. Germline V CDR1 and CDR2: DFQATT, SNEGSKA (reference sequence). With V trimmed by 0 bases and J by 5 bases, 12 bases remained unmatched. Here the CDR3 DNA reads TGCAGTGCTAGAGATTTGGACAGGACAACTTTTTATGGCTACACCTTC. As protein: CSARDLDRTTFYGYTF.

In its sample, this clonotype ranks as medium-sized. This rearrangement joins TRBV7-9 to TRBJ2-7; TRBD2 matches at 12 bases. CDR3 length: 15 amino acids. Germline values: CDR1 SEHNR, CDR2 FQNEAQ (reference sequence). V lost 4 bases to trimming and J lost 3 bases; unmatched junction nucleotides: 4. The CDR3 loop reads CASSSRTSGNYEQYF. The CDR3 region has the DNA TGTGCCAGCAGCTCCCGGACTAGCGGGAACTACGAGCAGTACTTC.

The gene calls are TRBV28 and TRBJ2-3; possibly TRBD1 for D (5 bases). Trimming took 5 bases from V and 6 from J, leaving 18 bases between them. The CDR3 has 15 amino acids. Germline V gene data show CDR1 as MDHEN and CDR2 as SYDVKM. DNA for the CDR3: TGTGCCAGCAGTCACGGCGCGAACAGACAGGATACGCAGTATTTT. This sequence encodes CASSHGANRQDTQYF.

As for this clonotype: This may be a read error: a much more frequent sequence differs by one nucleotide. The rearrangement joins TRBV20-1 to TRBJ2-7, with 7 bases that match TRBD1. CDR3 length: 14 residues. Germline V gives CDR1 DFQATT, CDR2 SNEGSKA (reference sequence). J gave up 2 bases and V 8 bases, and 12 bases lay outside the gene matches. The CDR3 bases are TGCAGTACTAATGTTATCCAGGGGGCCTACGAGCAGTACTTC. Translation gives CSTNVIQGAYEQYF.

This clonotype was observed at least ten times. The V gene is TRBV7-9, the J gene TRBJ2-7, with unresolved D. V was cut by 1 base and J by 1 base, with 8 bases left in between. This CDR3 has 14 residues. Germline CDR1 SEHNR, CDR2 FQNEAQ (reference sequence). This chain's CDR3 is CASSLGGKSYEQYF. CDR3 sequence (DNA): TGTGCCAGCAGCTTAGGTGGCAAATCCTACGAGCAGTACTTC.

This clonotype was seen many times. The chain joins TRBV29-1 to TRBJ2-7; TRBD1 agrees at 8 bases. The length of the CDR3 is 11 residues. Germline trimming cut 0 bases from V and 13 bases from J; bases unmatched to any gene: 5. CDR1 is SQVTM, CDR2 ANQGSEA, per germline. The CDR3 DNA follows: TGCAGCGTTGAAGAACCGGGACAGGTTTACTTC. Protein product: CSVEEPGQVYF.

This clonotype has at least ten counts. The gene calls are TRBV6-6 and TRBJ2-7; 13 positions agree with TRBD2. With 5 bases clipped from V and 2 bases from J, the junction kept 9 bases outside the gene matches. The CDR3 is 17 residues long. The germline V gene encodes CDR1 MNHNY and CDR2 SVGAGI (reference sequence). The CDR3 protein is CASSRIGLAGEPYEQYF. CDR3 nucleotide sequence: TGTGCCAGCAGTCGGATTGGACTAGCGGGAGAACCCTACGAGCAGTACTTC.

A few counts support this clonotype. V is TRBV12-3 or TRBV12-4 and J is TRBJ2-1; 13 bases are a match to TRBD2. V gave up 4 bases and J gave up 0 bases; unmatched junction bases: 6. The CDR3 runs to 18 residues. CDR3 bases: TGTGCCAGCAGTTCGGGACTAGCGGGAATTAGCTCCTACAATGAGCAGTTCTTC. Amino acids: CASSSGLAGISSYNEQFF.

This clonotype was observed at least ten times. This chain joins TRBV28 and TRBJ1-2, with a weak D call TRBD1 (5 bases). The CDR3 contains 11 residues. Trimming pared 8 bases from V and 3 bases from J, leaving 7 bases between. Germline V lookup: CDR1 MDHEN, CDR2 SYDVKM. The CDR3 DNA reads as TGTGCCAGCCGAGGGGACTATGGCTACACCTTC. Translated: CASRGDYGYTF.

This clonotype was seen a handful of times. The CDR3 protein is CASSQEASLPVQGTQYF. In DNA form, the CDR3 reads TGCGCCAGCAGCCAAGAGGCCTCCCTCCCCGTGCAGGGTACGCAGTATTTT. This rearrangement joins TRBV4-1 to TRBJ2-3, with D perhaps TRBD1 (5 bases). The germline V and J ends were trimmed by 0 bases and 8 bases, with 21 bases remaining between them. This CDR3 is 17 amino acids long. The V gene's germline CDR1 is MGHRA and CDR2 YSYEKL.

This clonotype was observed at least ten times. The V and J genes are TRBV15 and TRBJ1-6; possible D gene TRBD1, 6 bases. The CDR3 extends over 14 amino acids. Trimming removed 1 base from V and 10 bases from J, with 11 bases in between. Germline CDR1 reads LNHNV; CDR2 reads YYDKDF (reference sequence). For the CDR3, the DNA is TGTGCCACCAGCAGAGCGGGGGCAGGCTCACCCCTCCACTTT. It yields the protein CATSRAGAGSPLHF.